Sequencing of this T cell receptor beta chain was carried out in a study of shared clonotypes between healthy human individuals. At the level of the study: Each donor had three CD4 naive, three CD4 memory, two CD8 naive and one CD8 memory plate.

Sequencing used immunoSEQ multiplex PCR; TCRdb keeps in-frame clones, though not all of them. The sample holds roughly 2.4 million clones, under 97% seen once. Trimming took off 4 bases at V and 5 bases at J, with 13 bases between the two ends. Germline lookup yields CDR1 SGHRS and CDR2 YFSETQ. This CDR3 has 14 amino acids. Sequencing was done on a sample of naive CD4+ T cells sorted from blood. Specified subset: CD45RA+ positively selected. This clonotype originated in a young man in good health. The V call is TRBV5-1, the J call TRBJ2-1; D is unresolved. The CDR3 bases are TGCGCCAGCAGCAAGACACCTGGGAACAATGAGCAGTTCTTC. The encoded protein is CASSKTPGNNEQFF.